The present T cell receptor beta chain was sequenced within a study of shared clonotypes between healthy human individuals. The assay was immunoSEQ multiplex PCR, and TCRdb's table has in-frame clones only and misses some. The sample holds about 1.1 million clones, approximately 80% seen once. Every one of the donors was a Caucasian adult that lived in Nashville, Tennessee. The CDR3 spans 13 residues. Comments on this clone: Its antigen is not identified.

Study-wide results and limits: The rarefaction results pointed to incomplete sorted-subset sequencing despite large depth. It was observed that roughly 5.5% of naive CD4 clonotypes were shared across several donors.

The sequencing input was memory CD4+ T cells from PBMCs. Subset given: CD45RA-negative fraction. The sequence derives from a man aged 18 to 35 in good health. Some clones in this sample may be carry-over from other donors' samples. The chain is built from TRBV12-1 and TRBJ1-1. TRBV12-1 is designated a pseudogene. The CDR3, as DNA: TGTGCCAGCAGCTTTGCGGTGTCGGATGAAGCTTTCTTT. Translated, it gives CASSFAVSDEAFF.